The clone carrying this TCR beta chain was seen many times. Its antigen is undetermined. The CDR3 spans 15 residues. Germline lookup yields CDR1 MDHEN and CDR2 SYDVKM. V gave up 8 bases and J gave up 1 base, with 15 bases separating them. The data stem from a study of T cells in Graves' hyperthyroidism and ophthalmopathy. Study results and limitations: Ophthalmopathy prediction by the model preceded onset by a median about 6 months.

Using RNA transcripts as the source, TCR beta CDR3 regions were amplified. Carried out on the TCR CDR3, a first-round RT-PCR used the HTBI primer set. TCRdb itself ran the multiplex PCR reads through MiXCR, one entry per CDR3 protein. The table records roughly 420,000 distinct CDR3 sequences, roughly 15% of them present only once. This clonotype was sampled from a woman between 18 and 29 years old with Graves' hyperthyroidism. Source material: blood. The gene calls are TRBV28 and TRBJ1-5; no reliable D call. The DNA of the CDR3 is TGTGCCAGCTGCTGGGGTATAGGCAGCAATCAGCCCCAGCATTTT. This codes for CASCWGIGSNQPQHF.